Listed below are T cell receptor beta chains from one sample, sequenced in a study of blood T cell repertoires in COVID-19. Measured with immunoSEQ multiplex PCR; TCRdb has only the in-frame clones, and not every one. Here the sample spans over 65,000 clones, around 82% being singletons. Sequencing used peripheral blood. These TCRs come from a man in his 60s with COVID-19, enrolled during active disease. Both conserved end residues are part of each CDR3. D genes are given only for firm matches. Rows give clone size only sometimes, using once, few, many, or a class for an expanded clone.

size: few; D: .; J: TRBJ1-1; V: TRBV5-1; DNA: TGCGCCAGCAGCTTGGCCCCGGGGAACACTGAAGCTTTCTTT; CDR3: CASSLAPGNTEAFF
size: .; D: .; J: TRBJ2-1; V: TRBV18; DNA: TGTGCCAGCTCACGGGGGCCGCCCGGCAATGAGCAGTTCTTC; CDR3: CASSRGPPGNEQFF
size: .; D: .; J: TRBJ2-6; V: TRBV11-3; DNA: TGTGCCAGCAGCTTAAGGGGGAGTCGACCGTCTGGGGCCAACGTCCTGACTTTC; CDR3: CASSLRGSRPSGANVLTF
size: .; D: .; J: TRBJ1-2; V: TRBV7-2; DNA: TGTGCCAGCAGCTTACCCGGTAGAAGCTATGGCTACACCTTC; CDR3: CASSLPGRSYGYTF
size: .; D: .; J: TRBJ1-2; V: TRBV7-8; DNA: TGTGCCAGCAGCTTAAACAGGGTTAATGGCTACACCTTC; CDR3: CASSLNRVNGYTF
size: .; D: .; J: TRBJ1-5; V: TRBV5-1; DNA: TGCGCCAGCAGCTTGGCAGGTCAACGCAATCAGCCCCAGCATTTT; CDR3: CASSLAGQRNQPQHF
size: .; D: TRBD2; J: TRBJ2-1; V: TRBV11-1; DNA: TGTGCCAGCAGCTTACCGAGACTAGCGTCTTACAATGAGCAGTTCTTC; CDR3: CASSLPRLASYNEQFF
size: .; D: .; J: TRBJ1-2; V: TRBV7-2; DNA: TGTGCCAGCAGGTCAGGCCCGGACATTGGGTATGGCTACACCTTC; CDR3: CASRSGPDIGYGYTF
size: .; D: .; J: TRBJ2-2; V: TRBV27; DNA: TGTGCCAGCAGTTTACGGGTCGTGGGCACCGGGGAGCTGTTTTTT; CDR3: CASSLRVVGTGELFF
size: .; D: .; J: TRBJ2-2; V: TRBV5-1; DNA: TGCGCCTGGGGGGACGGGCCCAGCACCGGGGAGCTGTTTTTT; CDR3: CAWGDGPSTGELFF
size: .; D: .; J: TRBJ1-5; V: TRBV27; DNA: TGTGCCAGCAGTTTTACAGGGAATGGGCCCCAGCATTTT; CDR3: CASSFTGNGPQHF
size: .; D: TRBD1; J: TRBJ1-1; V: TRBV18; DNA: TGTGCCAGCTCACCCGGGACAGTGAACACTGAAGCTTTCTTT; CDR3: CASSPGTVNTEAFF
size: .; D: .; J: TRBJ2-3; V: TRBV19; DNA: TGTGCCAGTATAAGCCGGGTTACAGATACGCAGTATTTT; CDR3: CASISRVTDTQYF
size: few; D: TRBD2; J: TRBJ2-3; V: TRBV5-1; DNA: TGCGCCAGCAGCTTGGGTCGGGAGGCAGATACGCAGTATTTT; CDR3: CASSLGREADTQYF
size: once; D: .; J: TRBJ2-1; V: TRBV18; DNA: TGTGCCAGCTCGCCGTTGCGCGAAGCAGGGGCGCAAAAGAATGAGCAGTTCTTC; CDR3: CASSPLREAGAQKNEQFF
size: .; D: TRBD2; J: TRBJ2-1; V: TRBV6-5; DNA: TGTGCCAGCAGTTTAGCGGGCCGAGAGCAGTTCTTC; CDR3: CASSLAGREQFF
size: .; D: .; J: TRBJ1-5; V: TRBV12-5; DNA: TGTGCTAGTGAAAGGGGATTTAGCAATCAGCCCCAGCATTTT; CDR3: CASERGFSNQPQHF
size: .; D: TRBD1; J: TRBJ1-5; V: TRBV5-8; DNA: TGTGCCAGCAGCTTGAACAGGGGAGAACGGAATCAGCCCCAGCATTTT; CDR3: CASSLNRGERNQPQHF
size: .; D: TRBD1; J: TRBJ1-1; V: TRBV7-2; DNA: TGTGCCAGCAGCTGGGGACAGGGTAACACTGAAGCTTTCTTT; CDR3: CASSWGQGNTEAFF
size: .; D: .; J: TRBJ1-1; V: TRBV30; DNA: TGTGCCTGGAGTGTAGAGGCACCTCGGGCTTTCTTT; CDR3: CAWSVEAPRAFF
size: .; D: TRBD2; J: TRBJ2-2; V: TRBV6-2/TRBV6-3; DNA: TGTGCCAGCAGTTCACTAGCGGGGAACACCGGGGAGCTGTTTTTT; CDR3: CASSSLAGNTGELFF
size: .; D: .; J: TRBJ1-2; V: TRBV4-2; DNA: TGTGCCAGCAGCCAAAAGCGGGGAAACTATGGCTACACCTTC; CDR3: CASSQKRGNYGYTF
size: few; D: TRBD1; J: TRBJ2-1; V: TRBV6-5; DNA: TGTGCCAGCAGTATAGGAGGCAGGGGGAACAATGAGCAGTTCTTC; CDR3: CASSIGGRGNNEQFF
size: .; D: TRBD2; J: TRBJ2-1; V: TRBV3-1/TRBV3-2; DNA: TGTGCCAGCAGCCAAGATCTGCGGGGGGAGCAGTTCTTC; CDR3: CASSQDLRGEQFF
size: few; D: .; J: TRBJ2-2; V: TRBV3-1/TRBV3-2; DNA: TGTGCCAGCAGCCAAAAGATAACTAGTAGGTCCGGGGAGCTGTTTTTT; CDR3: CASSQKITSRSGELFF
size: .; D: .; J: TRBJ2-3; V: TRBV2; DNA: TGTGCCAGCAGTGAAGGACAGATTACAGATACGCAGTATTTT; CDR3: CASSEGQITDTQYF
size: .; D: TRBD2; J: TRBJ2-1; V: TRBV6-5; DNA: TGTGCCAGCAGTTCCTCCAGGACTAGCGGGATTGGTGAGCAGTTCTTC; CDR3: CASSSSRTSGIGEQFF
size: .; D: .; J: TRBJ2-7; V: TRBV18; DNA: TGTGCCAGCTCACCAGGGGGCAGTTCCTCCTACGAGCAGTACTTC; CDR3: CASSPGGSSSYEQYF
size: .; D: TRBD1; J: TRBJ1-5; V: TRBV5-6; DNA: TGTGCCAGCAGCTTCGGGACAGGGGCCATTCAGCCCCAGCATTTT; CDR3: CASSFGTGAIQPQHF
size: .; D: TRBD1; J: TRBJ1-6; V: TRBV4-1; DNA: TGCGCCAGCAGCCAAGACATGGACAGGGGAGGGTCACCCCTCCACTTT; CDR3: CASSQDMDRGGSPLHF
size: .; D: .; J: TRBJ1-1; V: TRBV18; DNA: TGTGCCAGCTCGCCTTGGGGGGGTATGAACACTGAAGCTTTCTTT; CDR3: CASSPWGGMNTEAFF
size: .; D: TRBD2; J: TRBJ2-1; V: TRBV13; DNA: TGTGCCAGCAGCTCAGGACTAGACAATGAGCAGTTCTTC; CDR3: CASSSGLDNEQFF
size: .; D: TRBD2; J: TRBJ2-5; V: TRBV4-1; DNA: TGCGCCAGCACCCCCTCCCCGGCGGGAGGGCAAAAGACCCAGTACTTC; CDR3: CASTPSPAGGQKTQYF
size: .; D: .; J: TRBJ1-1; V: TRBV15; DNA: TGTGCCACCAGCAGAGCGGGGGATGTTTTTGCTTTCTTT; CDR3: CATSRAGDVFAFF
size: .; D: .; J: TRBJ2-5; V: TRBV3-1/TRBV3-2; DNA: TGTGCCAGCAGCCAAGAAGGGGACATGTACTTC; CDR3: CASSQEGDMYF